A single sample is the source of the 18 T cell receptor beta chains below, sequenced in a study of blood T cells in healthy people across ages. Through a sample-barcoded 5' primer and a J-beta primer mix, a second PCR was run for 7 to 11 cycles. In TCRdb, the 5' RACE reads were re-called with MiXCR into one record per CDR3 protein. The sample shows nearly 1 million distinct CDR3 sequences, roughly 51% of them seen only once. The sequencing sample was made of blood. Receptors were obtained from a woman aged 60-70 years in good health.

This clonotype was counted only a few times. Its ends do not fully match the called genes, so a read error is possible. The chain couples TRBV2 to TRBJ2-3; the match to TRBD1 covers 7 bases. The CDR3 has 15 amino acids. CDR1 and CDR2 from the germline V gene are SNHLY and FYNNEI. DNA for the CDR3: TGCGCCAGCAGTGAGGGGGCTCCTAGCACAGATACGCAGTATTTT. Translation: CASSEGAPSTDTQYF. Supplemented by reference TRBV2 and TRBJ2-3, the full variable domain reads EPEVTQTPSHQVTQMGQEVILRCVPISNHLYFYWYRQILGQKVEFLVSFYNNEISEKSEIFDDQFSVERPDGSNFTLKIRSTKLEDSAMYFCASSEGAPSTDTQYFGPGTRLTVL.

This clonotype appeared a few times. The genes are TRBV15 and TRBJ1-2, with D uncertain. There are 15 residues in the CDR3. Germline V gene sequence: CDR1 LNHNV, CDR2 YYDKDF (reference sequence). V gave up 1 base and J gave up 4 bases, with 13 bases separating them. CDR3 DNA sequence: TGTGCCACCAGCAGAGCTGCTGGAAGTCCCTATGGCTACACCTTC. Translated: CATSRAAGSPYGYTF.

For this clonotype: Germline is not matched at one junction end, which may reflect a read error. This chain joins TRBV5-1 and TRBJ2-1; TRBD1 is a possible D gene (5 bases). This CDR3 is built from 15 residues. Germline loops: CDR1 SGHRS, CDR2 YFSETQ. The CDR3 sequence is CASSLDQGSDNEQFF. CDR3 coding DNA: TGCGCCAGCAGCTTGGACCAGGGCTCCGACAATGAGCAGTTCTTC.

V gene TRBV5-1 combines with J gene TRBJ2-7; 10 bases agree with TRBD1. Germline values: CDR1 SGHRS, CDR2 YFSETQ. The trim removed 4 bases at V and 6 bases at J, leaving 4 bases unmatched. The CDR3 consists of 13 residues. The CDR3 here is CASSGTGDTEQYF. The CDR3 nucleotides read TGCGCCAGCAGCGGGACAGGGGATACCGAGCAGTACTTC.

The chain carries TRBV7-8 and TRBJ2-1; D gene ambiguous. V shed 1 base and J shed 8 bases, with 6 bases lying between them. Germline lookup yields CDR1 SGHVS and CDR2 FQNEAQ. The CDR3 has 12 residues. The DNA of the CDR3 is TGTGCCAGCAGCTTAGAGACGGATGAGCAGTTCTTC. This sequence encodes CASSLETDEQFF.

The V call is TRBV27, the J call TRBJ2-1; D is unclear. The DNA end favors TRBJ2-7, so the J call may be wrong. The CDR3 consists of 14 residues. Germline V gene lookup returns CDR1 MNHEY and CDR2 SMNVEV (reference sequence). In nucleotides, the CDR3 is TGTGCCAGCAGTTTATCGCCCAGCTACAATGAGCAGTACTTC. Translation gives CASSLSPSYNEQYF.

Regarding this clonotype: At one of its ends the junction is not consistent with the germline gene, which may arise from a read error. The chain carries TRBV27 and TRBJ1-1; D call uncertain. The length of the CDR3 is 17 residues. In germline, CDR1 is MNHEY, CDR2 SMNVEV (reference sequence). DNA of the CDR3: TGTGCCAGCAGTGACCAGCCGGTGGAGGGCCTTAACACTGGAGCTTTCTTT. Amino acid sequence: CASSDQPVEGLNTGAFF.

The chain is built from TRBV30 and TRBJ2-1, with 7 bases aligning to TRBD2. This CDR3 is built from 13 residues. The V gene end was trimmed by 3 bases and the J gene end by 7 bases; junction bases not matched to a gene: 6. Germline V CDR1 and CDR2: GTSNPN, SVGIG (reference sequence). CDR3 sequence reads: CAWREWRENEQFF. CDR3 DNA sequence: TGTGCCTGGAGGGAGTGGCGGGAGAATGAGCAGTTCTTC. Full variable domain (missing parts from reference TRBV30 and TRBJ2-1): SQTIHQWPATLVQPVGSPLSLECTVEGTSNPNLYWYRQAAGRGLQLLFYSVGIGQISSEVPQNLSASRPQDRQFILSSKKLLLSDSGFYLCAWREWRENEQFFGPGTRLTVL.

In this sample, this clonotype turned up a few times. The chain uses TRBV12-3 or TRBV12-4 and TRBJ2-7; a possible D gene is TRBD1 (5 bases). The assigned J gene may be wrong: the sequence end matches TRBJ2-1 better. This CDR3 is built from 12 residues. The CDR3 is CASSSIAGEQFF. The CDR3 DNA reads as TGTGCCAGCAGTTCCATAGCAGGGGAGCAGTTCTTC.

The J gene is TRBJ2-3, the V gene TRBV27; D may match TRBD1 or TRBD2 (5 bases each). Trimming removed 4 bases from V and 6 bases from J, with 8 bases in between. The CDR3 consists of 12 residues. Germline V CDR1 and CDR2: MNHEY, SMNVEV (reference sequence). As DNA, the CDR3 is TGTGCCAGCAGTTGGGACCTGGATACGCAGTATTTT. Residues: CASSWDLDTQYF.

The rearrangement joins TRBV7-9 to TRBJ2-3; TRBD1 matches 8 bases. V shed 8 bases, J shed 3 bases, and the junction held 7 bases outside the gene matches. The germline V gene has CDR1 SEHNR and CDR2 FQNEAQ (reference sequence). The CDR3 loop spans 14 amino acids. The chain's CDR3 is CASFQDRATDTQYF. The CDR3 nucleotides are TGTGCCAGCTTCCAGGACAGGGCGACAGATACGCAGTATTTT.

The V and J genes are TRBV9 and TRBJ2-5; TRBD1 or TRBD2 may be the D gene (5 bases each). This CDR3 is built from 16 residues. Between the trimmed V and J ends, which lost 0 bases and 3 bases, there was a span of 15 bases. The germline V gene encodes CDR1 SGDLS and CDR2 YYNGEE. This CDR3 reads CASSVGGTSSEETQYF. In DNA form, the CDR3 reads TGTGCCAGCAGCGTAGGGGGGACCTCAAGCGAAGAGACCCAGTACTTC.

The genes are TRBV20-1 and TRBJ2-1; D gene unclear. Germline CDR1 is DFQATT and CDR2 is SNEGSKA (reference sequence). Deletions cut 0 bases from V and 11 bases from J, with 8 bases between. The CDR3 consists of 11 residues. As DNA, the CDR3 is TGCAGTGCTAGAGATCAAGGACAGCAGTTCTTC. Its translation: CSARDQGQQFF.

The chain has TRBV20-1 and TRBJ2-3; D assignment may be TRBD1 or TRBD2 (5 bases each). CDR3 length equals 14 residues. CDR1 and CDR2 from the germline V gene are DFQATT and SNEGSKA (reference sequence). V lost 3 bases and J lost 1, with 11 bases in between. CDR3 nucleotides: TGCAGTGCTAGTGGGTCGGGACGCACAGATACGCAGTATTTT. Its translation is CSASGSGRTDTQYF.

The gene calls are TRBV3-1 and TRBJ2-5, with D perhaps matching TRBD2 (6 bases). V lost 6 bases to trimming and J lost 4 bases, with 18 bases between them. The CDR3 length is 15 residues. Germline V gives CDR1 LGHDT, CDR2 YNNKEL (reference sequence). CDR3 sequence reads: CASSLRGSGGETQYF. The DNA of the CDR3 is TGTGCCAGCAGTCTCCGTGGTAGCGGTGGAGAGACCCAGTACTTC.

This clonotype has just a few counts. The rearrangement uses TRBV7-9 and TRBJ1-6; no firm D call. The germline V gene encodes CDR1 SEHNR and CDR2 FQNEAQ (reference sequence). This CDR3 contains 14 residues. V lost 6 bases, J lost 8 bases, and 14 bases lay in between. The CDR3 coding sequence is TGTGCCAGCAGTCTACAGAAGCTGTATTCACCCCTCCACTTT. It yields the protein CASSLQKLYSPLHF.

The rearrangement links TRBV7-2 to TRBJ2-3; TRBD2 matches at 7 bases. Germline V gives CDR1 SGHTA, CDR2 FQGNSA. This CDR3 comprises 18 residues. The V and J ends lost 5 bases and 5 bases, in that order; junction bases with no gene match: 19. The CDR3 DNA follows: TGTGCCAGCAGCCGACCCCTAGGCGGGAGAGGTGGCGGAGATACGCAGTATTTT. Translation: CASSRPLGGRGGGDTQYF.

This clonotype showed up many times. The CDR3 loop is CASSRTGVYGYTF. The CDR3 DNA follows: TGTGCCAGCAGCCGGACAGGCGTCTATGGCTACACCTTC. The rearrangement links TRBV28 to TRBJ1-2; 7 positions agree with TRBD1. J gave up 4 bases and V 6 bases, and 5 bases lay outside the gene matches. Germline-derived CDR1 and CDR2 are MDHEN and SYDVKM. This CDR3 is built from 13 residues.